The clone carrying this T cell receptor beta chain was detected only a few times. The source of the sample is a study of beta chain features in type 1 diabetes. The ends lost 5 bases at V and 3 bases at J; junction bases unmatched: 6. This CDR3 has 15 residues. Germline lookup yields CDR1 SGHTA and CDR2 FQGNSA. The sequenced template was cDNA made from the entire isolated RNA. The repertoire was sequenced with immunoSEQ multiplex PCR; TCRdb's copy has only in-frame clones and lacks some. The top ten clones hold roughly 6.7% of a sample with about 320,000 clones, roughly 15% of them seen once. Specimen: central memory CD4+ T cells from blood. The chain joins TRBV7-2 to TRBJ2-2, with 7 bases that match TRBD1. The sequence derives from a man aged 25-45 years in good health. CDR3 amino acids: CASSPSGTDTGELFF. CDR3 bases: TGTGCCAGCAGCCCCTCCGGGACAGACACCGGGGAGCTGTTTTTT.